This T cell receptor (beta chain) was profiled in a study of cytomegalovirus exposure and HLA in healthy donors. Amplification used 60 Vbeta primers and 13 Jbeta primers. Profiling relied on immunoSEQ multiplex PCR, and the TCRdb table lists in-frame clones only, not all of them. The table includes about 260,000 clones, approximately 85% detected once. From germline, CDR1 is SGHTA and CDR2 FQGNSA. This CDR3 contains 15 residues. Trimming took 1 base from V and 0 from J, leaving 8 bases between them. This clone has more than one count but fewer than ten. The chain recombines TRBV7-2 with TRBJ2-3; D gene ambiguous. The sample taken for sequencing was PBMCs. The source of this sequence is a woman aged 35 to 49 in good health and CMV-seropositive. The chain's CDR3 is CASSLDRFSTDTQYF. The CDR3 DNA reads TGTGCCAGCAGCTTAGATCGGTTCAGCACAGATACGCAGTATTTT.